The 7 T cell receptor beta chains given below trace back to one sample, sequenced in a study of blood T cell repertoires in COVID-19. Some clones are missing from TCRdb's copy, which holds only in-frame ones; the method was immunoSEQ multiplex PCR. The repertoire holds 190,000 or so clones, about 81% seen once, with roughly 12% in the top ten. Sequencing was carried out using peripheral blood. The receptors stem from a woman of 80 years or more with COVID-19, enrolled during active disease.

With regard to this clone: A junction boundary mismatches the germline segment, possibly from a read error. V gene TRBV4-1 combines with J gene TRBJ1-4; 7 nucleotides line up with TRBD1. This CDR3 has 15 residues. In germline, CDR1 is MGHRA, CDR2 YSYEKL. The CDR3 nucleotides are TGCGCCAGCAGGAAGTCCGGGACAGCTAAAGAAAAACTGTTTTTT. Translation: CASRKSGTAKEKLFF.

V is TRBV18 and J is TRBJ1-6; 7 bases are shared with TRBD1. Trimming cost V 3 bases and J 11 bases; bases outside gene matches: 4. The CDR3 extends over 13 amino acids. The V gene's germline CDR1 is KGHSH and CDR2 LQKENI. CDR3 region: CASSPIGTAPLHF. The CDR3 DNA reads as TGTGCCAGCTCACCGATCGGGACAGCACCCCTCCACTTT.

This chain connects TRBV7-2 to TRBJ1-2; D unresolved. Germline V gives CDR1 SGHTA, CDR2 FQGNSA. CDR3 length: 13 amino acids. The V gene lost 2 bases and the J gene lost 2 bases, with 6 bases spanning the gap. The DNA for the CDR3 is TGTGCCAGCAGCTTACAGAAAAACTATGGCTACACCTTC. As protein: CASSLQKNYGYTF.

V usage is TRBV27 and J usage is TRBJ2-5, with 7 bases identical to TRBD1. V was clipped by 4 bases and J by 5 bases; unmatched bases: 7. In germline, CDR1 is MNHEY, CDR2 SMNVEV (reference sequence). This CDR3 has 14 residues. CDR3: CASSSTGLTETQYF. CDR3 bases: TGTGCCAGCAGTTCGACAGGGCTAACGGAGACCCAGTACTTC.

The chain is built from TRBV5-1 and TRBJ2-5; possibly TRBD1 for D (6 bases). From germline, CDR1 is SGHRS and CDR2 YFSETQ. The CDR3 runs to 15 residues. The ends were cut back, 4 bases at V and 4 bases at J, with 17 bases in the middle. As DNA, the CDR3 is TGCGCCAGCAGCATTACAGGGACCGATTCAGAGACCCAGTACTTC. Translated, it gives CASSITGTDSETQYF.

The V and J genes are TRBV29-1 and TRBJ2-1; D is possibly TRBD2 (6 bases). The CDR3 length is 16 residues. CDR1 and CDR2 from the germline V gene are SQVTM and ANQGSEA. V was trimmed by 8 bases and J by 1 base, leaving 21 bases between them. The CDR3 DNA sequence: TGCAGCTCTGTTGGGGCAACCGGGACTTCCTACAATGAGCAGTTCTTC. Its translation is CSSVGATGTSYNEQFF.

This sequence joins TRBV6-5 and TRBJ2-1, with D possibly matching TRBD1 (5 bases). There are 13 residues in the CDR3. Looked up from germline, CDR1 is MNHEY and CDR2 is SVGAGI. The V end lost 7 bases, the J end lost 4 bases, and 11 bases lay between the germline ends. The CDR3 sequence: CASTSQGYNEQFF. The CDR3 bases are TGTGCCAGCACTTCCCAGGGTTACAATGAGCAGTTCTTC.